This T cell receptor (beta chain) comes out of a study of cytomegalovirus exposure and HLA in healthy donors. Produced via immunoSEQ multiplex PCR; TCRdb's table is partial and in-frame only. The top ten clones hold about 9.4% of a sample with 150,000 to 200,000 clones, around 82% of them seen once. The study, taken as a whole, reports: The study designated about 160 TCR beta chains cytomegalovirus-associated. Rare TCR sequences dominated, though some public TCRs recurred in many donors.

Note on this clone: Its matching antigen is unknown.

The TCR comes from a man aged 25 to 45 in good health and CMV-seropositive. Material: PBMCs.

In DNA, the CDR3 is TGTGCCAGCAGTTTAAGGGGGATGGTCTACGAGCAGTACTTC. Its protein is CASSLRGMVYEQYF. The gene calls are TRBV6-5 and TRBJ2-7; D might be TRBD1 (6 bases). The CDR3 has 14 residues. Germline-derived CDR1 and CDR2 are MNHEY and SVGAGI. Trimming cost V 4 bases and J 3 bases, with 13 bases left between them.